The 14 T cell receptor beta chains below all came from one sample that was sequenced in a study of response to subunit inactivated influenza vaccine. TCRdb reprocessed the RT-PCR reads with MiXCR, giving one entry per CDR3 protein. Here the sample spans roughly 650,000 distinct CDR3 sequences, around 16% being singletons. Sequencing was performed on PBMCs from blood, taken about 11 days after vaccination. Every receptor here comes from a man over 45 who received an inactivated influenza vaccine.

The rearrangement links TRBV5-1 to TRBJ2-3, with D possibly TRBD1 on 6 matching bases. V was trimmed by 2 bases and J by 1 base, leaving 8 bases between them. The CDR3 runs to 14 residues. Germline CDR1 is SGHRS and CDR2 is YFSETQ. The CDR3, as DNA: TGCGCCAGCAGCTTTCCAGGGGGCACAGATACGCAGTATTTT. This translates into CASSFPGGTDTQYF.

This clonotype has only a few counts. The genes are TRBV7-3 and TRBJ2-3; perhaps TRBD2 as D (5 bases). V was clipped by 2 bases and J by 6 bases, with 15 bases between them. Germline lookup yields CDR1 SGHTA and CDR2 FQGTGA. This CDR3 is built from 15 residues. CDR3 coding DNA: TGTGCCAGCAGCTTAGGCATTCGGGGATCGGATACGCAGTATTTT. Amino acid sequence: CASSLGIRGSDTQYF.

V usage is TRBV14 and J usage is TRBJ1-1; 12 nucleotides agree with TRBD1. V dropped 4 bases and J dropped 5; count of bases not matched to a gene: 8. CDR1 is SGHDN and CDR2 is FVKESK in the germline V gene. The length of the CDR3 is 16 residues. The CDR3 DNA follows: TGTGCCAGCAGCCGCGGGACAGGGGGCGGGTGGACTGAAGCTTTCTTT. Its translation: CASSRGTGGGWTEAFF.

The rearrangement links TRBV12-3 or TRBV12-4 to TRBJ2-2; D remains unclear. Trimming removed 8 bases at V and 7 bases at J, with 20 bases between. This CDR3 contains 15 residues. The CDR3 loop reads CASQDGYWADGELFF. The CDR3 DNA reads as TGTGCCAGCCAAGACGGGTATTGGGCCGACGGGGAGCTGTTTTTT.

The chain recombines TRBV11-2 with TRBJ2-7; 8 bases line up with TRBD2. The germline CDR1 and CDR2 sequences are SGHAT and FQNNGV. Trimming at V came to 5 bases and at J to 5 bases, leaving 8 bases not matched to a gene. The CDR3 loop spans 14 amino acids. This chain's CDR3 is CASSRGRRDNEQYF. The DNA of the CDR3 is TGTGCCAGCAGCCGCGGGAGGCGGGACAACGAGCAGTACTTC.

V gene TRBV20-1 combines with J gene TRBJ2-5, with D possibly matching TRBD2 (5 bases). The CDR3 consists of 14 residues. Germline CDR1 reads DFQATT; CDR2 reads SNEGSKA (reference sequence). V was pared by 4 bases and J by 4 bases, with 16 bases between. The CDR3 nucleotides are TGCAGTGCTATGCTACGAGGGTCGGGAGAGACCCAGTACTTC. As protein: CSAMLRGSGETQYF.

There are a few counts of this clonotype. This chain joins TRBV20-1 and TRBJ2-2; D call uncertain. The CDR3 covers 14 residues. V lost 3 bases and J lost 4, with 12 bases in between. CDR1 DFQATT and CDR2 SNEGSKA come from the germline V gene (reference sequence). The CDR3 spells CSASLAKGTGELFF. DNA of the CDR3: TGCAGTGCTAGTCTTGCTAAGGGCACCGGGGAGCTGTTTTTT.

This clonotype turned up a few times. CDR3 bases: TGTGCCAGCAACCTCGGGGTCTATGGGGTAAACATTCAGTACTTC. Protein: CASNLGVYGVNIQYF. The gene calls are TRBV6-1 and TRBJ2-4; perhaps TRBD2 as D (5 bases). Germline assignment: CDR1 MNHNS and CDR2 SASEGT. CDR3 size: 15 residues. Trimming cost V 7 bases and J 6 bases, with 19 bases left between them.

This clonotype was picked up a small number of times. The rearrangement links TRBV5-5 to TRBJ1-4; D possibly corresponds to TRBD1 (5 bases). This CDR3 comprises 15 residues. Between the trimmed V and J ends, which lost 6 bases and 3 bases, there was a span of 15 bases. The germline gives CDR1 SGHKS, CDR2 YYEKEE (reference sequence). The CDR3 spells CASTPSGRSNEKLFF. DNA of the CDR3: TGTGCCAGCACCCCATCGGGACGCTCTAATGAAAAACTGTTTTTT.

This clonotype was seen a few times. The chain recombines TRBV6-1 with TRBJ2-7, with D perhaps matching TRBD1 (6 bases). CDR1 is MNHNS, CDR2 SASEGT, per germline. CDR3 length: 14 amino acids. Trimming took off 6 bases at V and 3 bases at J, with 15 bases between the two ends. CDR3 amino acids: CASSRSGTFYEQYF. CDR3 sequence (DNA): TGTGCCAGCAGCCGATCCGGGACATTCTACGAGCAGTACTTC.

The V gene is TRBV27, the J gene TRBJ2-1; unclear D gene. Looked up from germline, CDR1 is MNHEY and CDR2 is SMNVEV (reference sequence). Trimming pared 5 bases from V and 0 bases from J, leaving 11 bases between. This CDR3 spans 15 amino acids. CDR3 sequence: CASSSTPHSYNEQFF. The CDR3 nucleotides read TGTGCCAGCAGTAGTACGCCCCACTCCTACAATGAGCAGTTCTTC.

J is TRBJ1-2 and V is TRBV28; no definite D call. The CDR3 consists of 12 residues. Per the germline V gene, CDR1 is MDHEN and CDR2 is SYDVKM. The germline V and J ends were trimmed by 3 bases and 6 bases, with 8 bases remaining between them. The CDR3 region has the DNA TGTGCCAGCAGTTTGAGAGTTAATGGCTACACCTTC. As protein: CASSLRVNGYTF.

The gene calls are TRBV5-1 and TRBJ2-1; either TRBD1 or TRBD2 may supply D (6 bases each). CDR3 length equals 17 residues. Between the trimmed V and J ends, which lost 0 bases and 3 bases, there was a span of 16 bases. Germline loops: CDR1 SGHRS, CDR2 YFSETQ. The CDR3 coding sequence is TGCGCCAGCAGCTTGGGTGTCGGAGGGGGAGGCTACAATGAGCAGTTCTTC. It is translated as CASSLGVGGGGYNEQFF.

The chain combines TRBV7-6 with TRBJ2-7, with TRBD1 matching over 8 bases. There are 13 residues in the CDR3. The J segment lost 3 bases and the V segment lost 5 bases, leaving 3 bases of the junction unmatched. CDR1 and CDR2 from the germline V gene are SGHVS and FNYEAQ. CDR3 amino acids: CASSHGTGYEQYF. CDR3 nucleotides: TGTGCCAGCAGCCATGGGACAGGCTACGAGCAGTACTTC. Variable domain in full (rest from reference TRBV7-6 and TRBJ2-7): GAGVSQSPRYKVTKRGQDVALRCDPISGHVSLYWYRQALGQGPEFLTYFNYEAQQDKSGLPNDRFSAERPEGSISTLTIQRTEQRDSAMYRCASSHGTGYEQYFGPGTRLTVT.